The 22 T cell receptor beta chains presented below share a single source sample, sequenced in a study of cytotoxic CD8 clonotypes in ibrutinib-treated CLL. Generated by immunoSEQ multiplex PCR, the TCRdb table keeps only in-frame clones and is missing some. This sample yields approximately 130,000 clones, of which approximately 81% are seen a single time; 2.5% to 3.5% belongs to the top ten. The starting material was PBMCs, obtained after 24 months of ibrutinib treatment. These receptor sequences come from a human donor with chronic lymphocytic leukemia.

The chain is built from TRBV7-8 and TRBJ2-2; D is possibly TRBD1 (5 bases). The V gene's germline CDR1 is SGHVS and CDR2 FQNEAQ. V lost 6 bases, J lost 1 base, and 15 bases lay in between. The CDR3 extends over 16 amino acids. CDR3 sequence reads: CASRAGNVLNTGELFF. The CDR3 DNA sequence: TGTGCCAGCAGGGCAGGGAACGTCCTGAACACCGGGGAGCTGTTTTTT.

The CDR3 nucleotides are TGCAGCGGTACAAATCCGGGACATGAGTTTGAAAAACTGTTTTTT. Its protein is CSGTNPGHEFEKLFF. The V call is TRBV29-1, the J call TRBJ1-4; D possibly corresponds to TRBD1 (6 bases). V shed 7 bases and J shed 7 bases, with 22 bases lying between them. This CDR3 region has 15 residues. Germline-derived CDR1 and CDR2 are SQVTM and ANQGSEA.

The gene calls are TRBV6-1 and TRBJ1-1, with TRBD1 as a possible D gene (5 bases). Germline V gives CDR1 MNHNS, CDR2 SASEGT. The germline V and J ends were trimmed by 0 bases and 11 bases, with 13 bases remaining between them. This CDR3 has 13 amino acids. CDR3 DNA sequence: TGTGCCAGCAGTGAAGCGGGTGGGGGTGACGCTTTCTTT. It translates to CASSEAGGGDAFF.

The chain employs TRBV15 and TRBJ1-2; no firm D call. This CDR3 contains 16 residues. The V and J ends lost 1 base and 1 base respectively, with 13 bases between them. Germline CDR1 reads LNHNV; CDR2 reads YYDKDF (reference sequence). CDR3 amino acids: CATSRAELQINYGYTF. The CDR3 coding sequence is TGTGCCACCAGCAGAGCCGAATTACAGATTAACTATGGCTACACCTTC.

This sequence joins TRBV10-3 and TRBJ2-7, with 9 bases matching TRBD1. J gave up 1 base and V 7 bases, and 5 bases lay outside the gene matches. Germline V gene sequence: CDR1 ENHRY, CDR2 SYGVKD. The CDR3 is 14 residues long. The CDR3 reads CAIKRTGESYEQYF. DNA of the CDR3: TGTGCCATCAAAAGGACAGGGGAGTCCTACGAGCAGTACTTC.

The chain recombines TRBV4-1 with TRBJ2-5; 10 bases are shared with TRBD1. Germline V gene sequence: CDR1 MGHRA, CDR2 YSYEKL. This CDR3 is 16 amino acids long. The V gene end was trimmed by 4 bases and the J gene end by 11 bases; junction bases not matched to a gene: 16. The CDR3 DNA reads as TGCGCCAGCAGCCCCCGGCGGGACAGGGGTCGAGGAGAGCAGTACTTC. Protein product: CASSPRRDRGRGEQYF.

Note on this clone: The same CDR3 arises from other DNA sequences in this sample as well. The chain carries TRBV7-2 and TRBJ1-2; tentatively, D is TRBD1 (6 bases). Trimming removed 5 bases from V and 5 bases from J, with 15 bases in between. CDR1 and CDR2 (germline): SGHTA, FQGNSA. CDR3 length: 14 amino acids. For the CDR3, the DNA is TGTGCCAGCAGCCTCCGACAGGAGCTTTATGGCTACACCTTC. As protein: CASSLRQELYGYTF.

This clone has more than one count but fewer than ten. The rearrangement links TRBV7-2 to TRBJ2-7; the D call may be TRBD1 or TRBD2 (5 bases each). Trimming took off 3 bases at V and 0 bases at J, with 9 bases between the two ends. The length of the CDR3 is 14 residues. Looked up from germline, CDR1 is SGHTA and CDR2 is FQGNSA. The CDR3 bases are TGTGCCAGCAGCTTGGACACTAGCTCCTACGAGCAGTACTTC. Amino acid sequence: CASSLDTSSYEQYF.

The rearrangement uses TRBV27 and TRBJ2-1, with no clear D. The length of the CDR3 is 15 residues. Germline CDR1 is MNHEY and CDR2 is SMNVEV (reference sequence). The V and J ends lost 6 bases and 0 bases respectively, with 12 bases between them. CDR3 nucleotides: TGTGCCAGCAGGTCGATACCAAGCTCCTACAATGAGCAGTTCTTC. Its protein is CASRSIPSSYNEQFF.

The chain combines TRBV9 with TRBJ2-7; the D is unclear. Germline CDR1 SGDLS, CDR2 YYNGEE. V lost 0 bases, J lost 7 bases, and 11 bases lay in between. The CDR3 consists of 13 residues. The CDR3: CASSVGTVGEQYF. As DNA, the CDR3 is TGTGCCAGCAGCGTAGGAACAGTTGGTGAGCAGTACTTC.

The V gene is TRBV7-9, the J gene TRBJ2-7; 7 bases match TRBD1. V lost 0 bases, J lost 4 bases, and 9 bases stayed unmatched. The germline V gene has CDR1 SEHNR and CDR2 FQNEAQ (reference sequence). The CDR3 extends over 16 amino acids. DNA of the CDR3: TGTGCCAGCAGCTTAGCAAGGACAGGAGGACCTTACGAGCAGTACTTC. This codes for CASSLARTGGPYEQYF.

The gene calls are TRBV7-9 and TRBJ2-1; 9 nucleotides line up with TRBD1. Trimming took 4 bases from V and 14 from J; bases not matched to a gene: 6. CDR3 length: 12 amino acids. Per germline, CDR1 SEHNR and CDR2 FQNEAQ (reference sequence). For the CDR3, the DNA is TGTGCCAGCAGCTCACCGGGACAGGGAGAGTTCTTC. It codes for CASSSPGQGEFF. The full variable domain, completed using reference TRBV7-9 and TRBJ2-1, is DTGVSQNPRHKITKRGQNVTFRCDPISEHNRLYWYRQTLGQGPEFLTYFQNEAQLEKSRLLSDRFSAERPKGSFSTLEIQRTEQGDSAMYLCASSSPGQGEFFGPGTRLTVL.

The J gene is TRBJ2-5, the V gene TRBV10-2, with no clear D. This CDR3 has 13 residues. Germline CDR1 reads WSHSY; CDR2 reads SAAADI. V was cut by 0 bases and J by 0 bases, with 2 bases left in between. The CDR3 spells CASSESYQETQYF. CDR3 coding DNA: TGCGCCAGCAGTGAGTCGTACCAAGAGACCCAGTACTTC.

The CDR3 spells CAWSVSRGRTEAFF. Written as DNA, the CDR3 is TGTGCCTGGAGTGTATCGAGGGGGCGAACTGAAGCTTTCTTT. The chain carries TRBV30 and TRBJ1-1; 7 positions match TRBD1. Germline V gene lookup returns CDR1 GTSNPN and CDR2 SVGIG (reference sequence). V was clipped by 0 bases and J by 5 bases; unmatched bases: 6. This CDR3 has 14 residues.

The chain combines TRBV6-5 with TRBJ2-2, with D perhaps matching TRBD2 (6 bases). The CDR3 spans 14 residues. Germline V gives CDR1 MNHEY, CDR2 SVGAGI. Trimming took off 6 bases at V and 7 bases at J, with 15 bases between the two ends. The CDR3 coding sequence is TGTGCCAGCAGCATATTCGGGACTCTCGGGGAGCTGTTTTTT. Its translation: CASSIFGTLGELFF.

This clone was seen more than once but under ten times. This chain uses TRBV30 with TRBJ2-5; D gene uncertain. V lost 2 bases and J lost 1, with 2 bases in between. The germline CDR1 and CDR2 sequences are GTSNPN and SVGIG (reference sequence). The CDR3 spans 11 residues. The CDR3 region is CAWSLQETQYF. The CDR3 DNA is TGTGCCTGGAGTCTCCAAGAGACCCAGTACTTC. The full variable domain, with the rest looked up from reference TRBV30 and TRBJ2-5, is SQTIHQWPATLVQPVGSPLSLECTVEGTSNPNLYWYRQAAGRGLQLLFYSVGIGQISSEVPQNLSASRPQDRQFILSSKKLLLSDSGFYLCAWSLQETQYFGPGTRLLVL.

The genes are TRBV7-2 and TRBJ2-5; 10 nucleotides line up with TRBD1. This CDR3 spans 14 amino acids. The trim removed 4 bases at V and 3 bases at J, leaving 2 bases unmatched. Germline lookup yields CDR1 SGHTA and CDR2 FQGNSA. The CDR3, as DNA: TGTGCCAGCAGCTCCGGGACAGGGGAAGAGACCCAGTACTTC. It specifies CASSSGTGEETQYF.

The CDR3 DNA follows: TGTGCCAGCTCACCAGACGTTAGGACAGATACGCAGTATTTT. This encodes CASSPDVRTDTQYF. The chain couples TRBV18 to TRBJ2-3; D gene ambiguous. With 2 bases removed from V and 3 bases from J, the gap between germline ends came to 9 bases. Per germline, CDR1 KGHSH and CDR2 LQKENI. The CDR3 has 14 amino acids.

The CDR3 loop is CASRDGQRGFYGYTF. The CDR3 nucleotides read TGTGCCAGCAGAGACGGACAGAGGGGATTCTATGGCTACACCTTC. The gene calls are TRBV5-6 and TRBJ1-2; tentative D call: TRBD1 (6 bases). CDR3 length: 15 amino acids. Germline V gene sequence: CDR1 SGHDT, CDR2 YYEEEE. Deletions cut 5 bases from V and 4 bases from J, with 18 bases between.

The J gene is TRBJ1-2, the V gene TRBV7-2; the D gene is possibly TRBD1 (5 bases). This CDR3 region has 14 residues. CDR1 SGHTA and CDR2 FQGNSA come from the germline V gene. V was trimmed by 5 bases and J by 4 bases, leaving 14 bases between them. CDR3 in DNA: TGTGCCAGCAGCCTGACCCGAGGGGCCTATGGCTACACCTTC. It specifies CASSLTRGAYGYTF.

The gene calls are TRBV18 and TRBJ2-2; D is tentatively TRBD1 or TRBD2 (5 bases each). V was clipped by 5 bases and J by 4 bases, with 23 bases between them. CDR3 size: 18 residues. The V gene's germline CDR1 is KGHSH and CDR2 LQKENI. This CDR3 reads CASSGVSGTLMTTGELFF. The CDR3, as DNA: TGTGCCAGCTCAGGCGTCTCCGGGACCCTAATGACCACCGGGGAGCTGTTTTTT.

V usage is TRBV5-6 and J usage is TRBJ2-5; TRBD2 matches at 10 bases. The CDR3 sequence is 15 residues long. Germline V gene lookup returns CDR1 SGHDT and CDR2 YYEEEE. With 4 bases clipped from V and 5 bases from J, the junction kept 8 bases outside the gene matches. In nucleotides, the CDR3 is TGTGCCAGCAGCGACCTAGCGGGGGCCGGGGAGACCCAGTACTTC. Translating it yields CASSDLAGAGETQYF.